This passage covers 2 T cell receptor beta chains from one sample sequenced in a study of vaccination and CD4 T cells after COVID-19 (dated by TCRdb to 2022 to 2024). The sample's time point, from its label and the paper: late sampling 161 to 241 days after vaccination in three convalescent patients. The sample's treatment or condition label, in plain terms: approximately nine-day PBMC culture with coronavirus spike peptide pools or control peptides (ViraFEST assay). These receptors are not linked to any known antigen. Libraries were made using PCR. The sequencer listed for this sample is Illumina iSeq 100. DNA from cultured CD4+ T cells underwent TCR sequencing with the Oncomine TCR Beta short-read assay at the Johns Hopkins FTIC core. TCRdb redid the processing of the public reads, applying fastp at Q25 and MiXCR, and retained in-frame beta chains. Every CDR3 protein is listed once, alongside the most common genes and DNA of its rows. This sample comprises roughly 15,000 distinct CDR3 sequences, more than 45% of them detected only once. The ten largest make up roughly 18% of the sample.

Source: CD4+ T cells from blood, cultured in vitro, taken about 7 months after SARS-CoV-2 vaccination. All receptors come from a human donor who had recovered from COVID-19.

The chain uses TRBV29-1 and TRBJ2-7; 10 nucleotides line up with TRBD1. The CDR3 spans 14 residues. The V and J ends lost 1 base and 5 bases, in that order; junction bases with no gene match: 5. CDR1 is SQVTM and CDR2 is ANQGSEA in the germline V gene. The CDR3 DNA sequence: TGCAGCGTTGAAGGAGGGACAGGGGCCGACGAGCAGTACTTC. Translating it yields CSVEGGTGADEQYF.

The chain combines TRBV20-1 with TRBJ2-3; the D gene is possibly TRBD2 (6 bases). The CDR3 length is 15 residues. Trimming took off 4 bases at V and 0 bases at J, with 14 bases between the two ends. Germline-derived CDR1 and CDR2 are DFQATT and SNEGSKA (reference sequence). In DNA, the CDR3 is TGCAGTGCTATGCCTATACTAGCTAGCACAGATACGCAGTATTTT. This encodes CSAMPILASTDTQYF.